Listed here are 28 T cell receptor beta chains from one sample, sequenced in a study of cytomegalovirus exposure and HLA in healthy donors. It was with 60 Vbeta and 13 Jbeta primers that the PCR ran. Repertoires were generated with immunoSEQ multiplex PCR, while TCRdb's copy carries only in-frame clones and drops some. The table shows under 150,000 clones, with approximately 80% occurring only once. The sample was PBMCs. These receptors all stem from a woman younger than 30 in good health and CMV-seronegative.

V and J are TRBV18 and TRBJ2-1, with 7 positions matching TRBD2. CDR3 size: 15 residues. Germline CDR1 is KGHSH and CDR2 is LQKENI. The ends lost 6 bases at V and 1 base at J; junction bases unmatched: 6. The CDR3 loop reads CASSGRGDSYNEQFF. The CDR3, as DNA: TGTGCCAGCTCGGGGAGGGGAGATTCCTACAATGAGCAGTTCTTC.

This rearrangement joins TRBV2 to TRBJ2-5; 8 bases are shared with TRBD2. Germline assignment: CDR1 SNHLY and CDR2 FYNNEI. The CDR3 contains 16 residues. J was trimmed by 4 bases and V by 5 bases; bases with no gene match: 12. The CDR3 region is CASSYGTRGFGETQYF. CDR3 DNA sequence: TGTGCCAGCAGTTATGGGACTAGAGGTTTTGGAGAGACCCAGTACTTC. The entire variable domain, with the rest obtained from reference TRBV2 and TRBJ2-5, is as follows: EPEVTQTPSHQVTQMGQEVILRCVPISNHLYFYWYRQILGQKVEFLVSFYNNEISEKSEIFDDQFSVERPDGSNFTLKIRSTKLEDSAMYFCASSYGTRGFGETQYFGPGTRLLVL.

For this clone: One end of the junction is discordant with germline, which a read error may explain. The sample holds other DNA sequences that translate to the same CDR3. The chain is built from TRBV5-1 and TRBJ1-4; no clear D. The CDR3 covers 15 residues. Germline CDR1 and CDR2: SGHRS and YFSETQ. The CDR3 spells CASSLSASGNEKLFF. CDR3 nucleotide sequence: TGCGCCAGTAGCTTGTCAGCCTCAGGAAATGAAAAACTGTTTTTT.

In regard to this clone: Other DNA variants within this sample encode the same CDR3. The chain is built from TRBV2 and TRBJ2-7; TRBD2 aligns across 8 bases. CDR1 is SNHLY, CDR2 FYNNEI, per germline. V dropped 2 bases and J dropped 1; count of bases not matched to a gene: 4. The CDR3 contains 15 residues. The CDR3 region is CASSELAGPSYEQYF. As DNA, the CDR3 is TGTGCCAGCAGTGAACTAGCGGGCCCGTCCTACGAGCAGTACTTC.

This chain uses TRBV15 with TRBJ2-7; TRBD2 matches at 11 bases. There are 17 residues in the CDR3. From germline, CDR1 is LNHNV and CDR2 YYDKDF (reference sequence). V lost 0 bases, J lost 3 bases, and 7 bases stayed unmatched. For the CDR3, the DNA is TGTGCCACCAGCAGAGATCGCCCCGGGACTAGCGGCTACGAGCAGTACTTC. Translation gives CATSRDRPGTSGYEQYF.

The chain combines TRBV2 with TRBJ1-5; 7 nucleotides line up with TRBD1. CDR3 size: 14 residues. Germline trimming cut 7 bases from V and 5 bases from J; bases unmatched to any gene: 8. Germline values: CDR1 SNHLY, CDR2 FYNNEI. The CDR3 DNA follows: TGTGCCAGCACGGGGGACAGAGACTATCAGCCCCAGCATTTT. This codes for CASTGDRDYQPQHF.

The rearrangement joins TRBV30 to TRBJ1-1; D not resolved. V was trimmed by 5 bases and J by 2 bases, leaving 9 bases between them. The CDR3 is 12 amino acids. Germline values: CDR1 GTSNPN, CDR2 SVGIG (reference sequence). The DNA of the CDR3 is TGTGCCTGGGTCCGGGAAAACACTGAAGCTTTCTTT. Translated, it gives CAWVRENTEAFF.

This chain links TRBV30 with TRBJ2-3, with D unclear. The CDR3 is 13 amino acids. V gave up 0 bases and J gave up 1 base, with 5 bases separating them. The germline gives CDR1 GTSNPN, CDR2 SVGIG (reference sequence). This CDR3 is CAWSVRGTDTQYF. In DNA form, the CDR3 reads TGTGCCTGGAGTGTACGGGGCACAGATACGCAGTATTTT.

The J gene is TRBJ2-5, the V gene TRBV6-6, with TRBD1 identical over 11 bases. This CDR3 has 14 amino acids. CDR1 and CDR2 from the germline V gene are MNHNY and SVGAGI (reference sequence). Unmatched junction bases numbered 2, after V lost 5 bases and J lost 3 bases. CDR3 DNA: TGTGCCAGCAGTCGGACAGGGGGCAAAGAGACCCAGTACTTC. This gives the protein CASSRTGGKETQYF.

The CDR3 is CATSTEGPLQPQHF. For the CDR3, the DNA is TGTGCCACTTCAACGGAGGGGCCGTTACAGCCCCAGCATTTT. V usage is TRBV7-9 and J usage is TRBJ1-5; TRBD1 might be the D (5 bases). Germline V gene data show CDR1 as SEHNR and CDR2 as FQNEAQ (reference sequence). CDR3 size: 14 residues. V gave up 10 bases and J gave up 7 bases, with 20 bases separating them.

This chain joins TRBV30 and TRBJ2-2; D gene uncertain. V was cut by 2 bases and J by 8 bases, with 9 bases left in between. This CDR3 spans 12 amino acids. The germline V gene has CDR1 GTSNPN and CDR2 SVGIG (reference sequence). CDR3 region: CAWSFVSGELFF. CDR3 DNA sequence: TGTGCCTGGAGTTTCGTATCTGGGGAGCTGTTTTTT.

The rearrangement uses TRBV4-1 and TRBJ1-1, with TRBD1 as a possible D gene (5 bases). The V gene's germline CDR1 is MGHRA and CDR2 YSYEKL. The CDR3 has 15 amino acids. With 0 bases removed from V and 9 bases from J, the gap between germline ends came to 17 bases. CDR3 coding DNA: TGCGCCAGCAGCCAAGACCCCCGGCAGGGTTTGAAAGCTTTCTTT. Translation: CASSQDPRQGLKAFF.

V usage is TRBV7-2 and J usage is TRBJ1-1, with D unresolved. Germline V CDR1 and CDR2: SGHTA, FQGNSA. This CDR3 comprises 15 residues. The ends were cut back, 2 bases at V and 0 bases at J, with 10 bases in the middle. The CDR3 protein is CASSLLPGLNTEAFF. CDR3 bases: TGTGCCAGCAGCTTATTACCCGGGTTGAACACTGAAGCTTTCTTT. The full variable domain, its missing parts supplied by reference TRBV7-2 and TRBJ1-1, is GAGVSQSPSNKVTEKGKDVELRCDPISGHTALYWYRQSLGQGLEFLIYFQGNSAPDKSGLPSDRFSAERTGGSVSTLTIQRTQQEDSAVYLCASSLLPGLNTEAFFGQGTRLTVV.

This clone has just one count. J is TRBJ2-5 and V is TRBV28; D is ambiguous. From germline, CDR1 is MDHEN and CDR2 SYDVKM. CDR3 length equals 13 residues. The V end lost 4 bases, the J end lost 4 bases, and 10 bases lay between the germline ends. CDR3 in amino acids: CASSYPPGETQYF. CDR3 sequence (DNA): TGTGCCAGCAGTTATCCCCCGGGAGAGACCCAGTACTTC. Drawing the rest from reference TRBV28 and TRBJ2-5, the complete variable domain is DVKVTQSSRYLVKRTGEKVFLECVQDMDHENMFWYRQDPGLGLRLIYFSYDVKMKEKGDIPEGYSVSREKKERFSLILESASTNQTSMYLCASSYPPGETQYFGPGTRLLVL.

This chain connects TRBV7-9 to TRBJ2-1; the match to TRBD2 covers 9 bases. The J segment lost 5 bases and the V segment lost 3 bases, leaving 8 bases of the junction unmatched. Germline CDR1 reads SEHNR; CDR2 reads FQNEAQ (reference sequence). The CDR3 sequence is 16 residues long. CDR3 DNA: TGTGCCAGCAGCTTTGCTAGCGGGACGAGGGACAATGAGCAGTTCTTC. It specifies CASSFASGTRDNEQFF.

The gene calls are TRBV10-1 and TRBJ2-2; 9 bases agree with TRBD2. The junction had 5 bases not matched to a gene; V was cut back by 6 bases and J by 0 bases. The CDR3 has 16 residues. Germline V gives CDR1 WNHNN, CDR2 SYGVQD (reference sequence). CDR3 protein: CASSRLAGTNTGELFF. The CDR3, as DNA: TGCGCCAGCAGCAGGCTAGCGGGGACGAACACCGGGGAGCTGTTTTTT.

The J gene is TRBJ2-2, the V gene TRBV5-1, with D uncertain. Germline V gene data show CDR1 as SGHRS and CDR2 as YFSETQ. Trimming stripped 4 bases from V and 0 bases from J, with 10 bases between. This CDR3 spans 15 amino acids. The chain's CDR3 is CASSLAVANTGELFF. The CDR3 DNA reads as TGCGCCAGCAGCCTGGCGGTTGCGAACACCGGGGAGCTGTTTTTT.

The genes are TRBV7-9 and TRBJ2-3; D gene uncertain. CDR3 length: 11 amino acids. The germline CDR1 and CDR2 sequences are SEHNR and FQNEAQ (reference sequence). V lost 8 bases to trimming and J lost 2 bases, with 5 bases between them. The CDR3, as DNA: TGTGCCAGCCCAGTCACAGATACGCAGTATTTT. Protein: CASPVTDTQYF.

The chain employs TRBV18 and TRBJ2-7; 9 positions agree with TRBD1. CDR1 KGHSH and CDR2 LQKENI come from the germline V gene. The CDR3 has 15 amino acids. V shed 2 bases and J 3 bases; nucleotides not matched to a gene: 5. CDR3 DNA sequence: TGTGCCAGCTCACCAAGTCGGGACAGGGACTACGAGCAGTACTTC. Its translation is CASSPSRDRDYEQYF.

This chain links TRBV10-2 with TRBJ2-1; 8 bases align to TRBD2. The CDR3 spans 15 residues. The ends lost 2 bases at V and 9 bases at J; junction bases unmatched: 9. Germline loops: CDR1 WSHSY, CDR2 SAAADI. This CDR3 is CASSEAGAGVVEQFF. For the CDR3, the DNA is TGCGCCAGCAGTGAGGCGGGAGCGGGAGTCGTTGAGCAGTTCTTC.

This clone was recorded a few times. The chain is built from TRBV10-1 and TRBJ1-1; TRBD1 matches 11 bases. The germline gives CDR1 WNHNN, CDR2 SYGVQD (reference sequence). There are 13 residues in the CDR3. The V segment lost 3 bases and the J segment 10 bases; nucleotides outside the gene matches: 4. This chain's CDR3 is CASSDRTGGRAFF. In DNA, the CDR3 is TGCGCCAGCAGTGACCGGACAGGGGGCCGAGCTTTCTTT.

V is TRBV18 and J is TRBJ2-3; D perhaps matches TRBD2 (5 bases). CDR3 length: 15 residues. Germline V CDR1 and CDR2: KGHSH, LQKENI. V shed 0 bases and J shed 11 bases, with 18 bases lying between them. The chain's CDR3 is CASSPPSQRARWQYF. The CDR3 coding sequence is TGTGCCAGCTCACCACCGTCCCAGAGGGCAAGGTGGCAGTATTTT.

In this sample, this clone turned up a few times. This chain links TRBV7-2 with TRBJ1-2, with no clear D. This CDR3 has 14 amino acids. The germline V and J ends were trimmed by 5 bases and 4 bases, with 14 bases remaining between them. Germline CDR1 SGHTA, CDR2 FQGNSA. The CDR3 region has the DNA TGTGCCAGCAGCCCCCCGTTTGTCTCCTATGGCTACACCTTC. Protein sequence: CASSPPFVSYGYTF.

A single count supports this clone. The chain recombines TRBV7-2 with TRBJ2-6; TRBD1 aligns across 7 bases. Trimming took 5 bases from V and 1 from J; bases not matched to a gene: 8. Germline-derived CDR1 and CDR2 are SGHTA and FQGNSA. The CDR3 extends over 17 amino acids. The CDR3 loop reads CASSPDRALSGANVLTF. CDR3 coding DNA: TGTGCCAGCAGCCCTGACAGGGCCCTTTCTGGGGCCAACGTCCTGACTTTC.

The genes are TRBV5-6 and TRBJ1-6; 10 positions agree with TRBD1. Trimming took 4 bases from V and 7 from J; bases not matched to a gene: 17. The CDR3 contains 19 residues. The germline V gene has CDR1 SGHDT and CDR2 YYEEEE. The CDR3 DNA reads as TGTGCCAGCAGCCTACGAAGCTCCGGGACAGGGGTAAACAATTCACCCCTCCACTTT. Amino acid sequence: CASSLRSSGTGVNNSPLHF.

This clone was picked up a small number of times. The same CDR3 arises from other DNA sequences in this sample as well. As DNA, the CDR3 is TGTGCCAGCAGTTACCTACAGGGAAACACTGAAGCTTTCTTT. This gives the protein CASSYLQGNTEAFF. The V and J genes are TRBV6-5 and TRBJ1-1; D may be TRBD1 (6 bases). The V gene's germline CDR1 is MNHEY and CDR2 SVGAGI. This CDR3 spans 14 amino acids. V lost 2 bases and J lost 2, with 9 bases in between.

This chain uses TRBV5-6 with TRBJ2-2; D remains unclear. Trimming took off 2 bases at V and 3 bases at J, with 5 bases between the two ends. Germline lookup yields CDR1 SGHDT and CDR2 YYEEEE. The length of the CDR3 is 13 residues. The CDR3 nucleotides read TGTGCCAGCAGCTTATTCTACACCGGGGAGCTGTTTTTT. This gives the protein CASSLFYTGELFF.

The CDR3 region is CSGAGPAYNEQFF. CDR3 bases: TGCAGTGGGGCCGGACCGGCCTACAATGAGCAGTTCTTC. The rearrangement uses TRBV29-1 and TRBJ2-1, with D possibly matching TRBD1 (5 bases). The CDR3 covers 13 residues. Per the germline V gene, CDR1 is SQVTM and CDR2 is ANQGSEA.